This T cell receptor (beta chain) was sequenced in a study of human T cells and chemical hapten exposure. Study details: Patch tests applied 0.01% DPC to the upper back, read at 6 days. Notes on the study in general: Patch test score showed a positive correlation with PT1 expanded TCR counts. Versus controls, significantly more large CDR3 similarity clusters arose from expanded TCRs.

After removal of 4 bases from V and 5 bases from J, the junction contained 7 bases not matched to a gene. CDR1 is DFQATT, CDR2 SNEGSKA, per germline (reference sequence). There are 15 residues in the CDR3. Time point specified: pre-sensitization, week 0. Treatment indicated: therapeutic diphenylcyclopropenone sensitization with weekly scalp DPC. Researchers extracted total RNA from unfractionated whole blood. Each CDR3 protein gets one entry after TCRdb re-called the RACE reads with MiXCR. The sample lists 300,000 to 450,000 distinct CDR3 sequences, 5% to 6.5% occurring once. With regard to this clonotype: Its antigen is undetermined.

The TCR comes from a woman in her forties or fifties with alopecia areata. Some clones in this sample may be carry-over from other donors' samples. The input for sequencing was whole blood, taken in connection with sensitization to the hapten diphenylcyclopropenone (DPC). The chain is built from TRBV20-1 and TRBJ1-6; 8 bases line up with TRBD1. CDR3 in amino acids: CSAKDQGADNSPLHF. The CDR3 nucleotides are TGCAGTGCTAAGGATCAGGGGGCTGATAATTCACCCCTCCACTTT.